The 24 T cell receptor beta chains below all came from one sample that was sequenced in a study of T cells in Graves' hyperthyroidism and ophthalmopathy. The source material, RNA transcripts, was used to amplify TCR beta CDR3 regions. Carried out on the TCR CDR3, a first-round RT-PCR used the HTBI primer set. Via MiXCR, TCRdb re-called the multiplex PCR reads, giving one row per CDR3 protein. The table lists approximately 300,000 distinct CDR3 sequences, approximately 17% of them singletons. The specimen was blood. These receptors were collected from a woman aged 60 to 75 with Graves' ophthalmopathy.

Notes on this clonotype: An end of the junction differs from the germline gene, which may be a read error. The J gene is TRBJ2-1, the V gene TRBV9; 9 nucleotides align to TRBD2. Judging by the DNA end, TRBJ2-7 fits better; the J call may be wrong. Germline V gene lookup returns CDR1 SGDLS and CDR2 YYNGEE. The length of the CDR3 is 15 residues. The CDR3 region has the DNA TGTACCAGCAGCGTAGAGGGACTAGCCTACAATGAGCAGTACTTC. Residues: CTSSVEGLAYNEQYF.

This clonotype occurred many times. The CDR3 bases are TGTGCCAGCTCACCTTCTGGTGGAGGCACAGATACGCAGTATTTT. Translation: CASSPSGGGTDTQYF. The gene calls are TRBV18 and TRBJ2-3; D unresolved. The CDR3 length is 15 residues. V was trimmed by 3 bases and J by 1 base, leaving 11 bases between them. Germline CDR1 KGHSH, CDR2 LQKENI.

The genes are TRBV27 and TRBJ1-4, with a possible D match to TRBD1 (5 bases). Deletions cut 6 bases from V and 4 bases from J, with 12 bases between. The CDR3 has 14 amino acids. Germline-derived CDR1 and CDR2 are MNHEY and SMNVEV (reference sequence). CDR3 loop: CASRVGGDNEKLFF. CDR3 sequence (DNA): TGTGCCAGCAGAGTGGGGGGGGATAATGAAAAACTGTTTTTT.

In its sample, this clonotype was seen many times. The chain has TRBV29-1 and TRBJ1-1; D is perhaps TRBD1 (6 bases). CDR1 SQVTM and CDR2 ANQGSEA come from the germline V gene. The CDR3 covers 16 residues. Trimming took 4 bases from V and 3 from J, leaving 21 bases between them. CDR3 residues: CSVVGVMGAGDTEAFF. The DNA for the CDR3 is TGCAGCGTTGTGGGGGTTATGGGGGCAGGAGACACTGAAGCTTTCTTT.

The CDR3 is CASSIGQGGNIQYF. The CDR3 coding sequence is TGTGCCAGTAGTATCGGACAGGGTGGAAACATTCAGTACTTC. The chain is built from TRBV19 and TRBJ2-4, with 8 bases matching TRBD1. The germline V gene encodes CDR1 LNHDA and CDR2 SQIVND (reference sequence). V was pared by 3 bases and J by 6 bases, with 4 bases of the junction left unmatched. CDR3 size: 14 residues.

In this sample, this clonotype turned up a few times. J is TRBJ2-3 and V is TRBV5-5; D possibly uses TRBD1 or TRBD2 (6 bases each). Trimming stripped 0 bases from V and 14 bases from J, with 16 bases between. This CDR3 has 13 amino acids. Germline V lookup: CDR1 SGHKS, CDR2 YYEKEE (reference sequence). Here the CDR3 reads CASSLAGWGAAYF. In DNA, the CDR3 is TGTGCCAGCAGCTTGGCGGGCTGGGGGGCGGCGTATTTT.

This clonotype appeared many times. The chain combines TRBV20-1 with TRBJ2-7; 7 bases align to TRBD1. Trimming cost V 5 bases and J 3 bases; bases outside gene matches: 10. The CDR3 covers 14 residues. CDR1 DFQATT and CDR2 SNEGSKA come from the germline V gene (reference sequence). The CDR3 DNA reads TGCAGTGCTGGCGACAGGGACGGGCTCTACGAGCAGTACTTC. Translation gives CSAGDRDGLYEQYF.

CDR3 in DNA: TGTGCCAGCAGTTCCTCCGGGACGGCCGTCCGGACCCAGTACTTC. The encoded protein is CASSSSGTAVRTQYF. This rearrangement joins TRBV28 to TRBJ2-5; D is possibly TRBD1 or TRBD2 (5 bases each). V lost 4 bases and J 7 bases, leaving 19 bases between the germline ends. Germline lookup yields CDR1 MDHEN and CDR2 SYDVKM. This CDR3 comprises 15 residues. The whole variable domain, remainder taken from reference TRBV28 and TRBJ2-5, is DVKVTQSSRYLVKRTGEKVFLECVQDMDHENMFWYRQDPGLGLRLIYFSYDVKMKEKGDIPEGYSVSREKKERFSLILESASTNQTSMYLCASSSSGTAVRTQYFGPGTRLLVL.

This clonotype was detected many times. V and J are TRBV24-1 and TRBJ2-2; TRBD1 matches 9 bases. The CDR3 is 15 residues long. Germline V gene lookup returns CDR1 KGHDR and CDR2 SFDVKD. The J segment lost 3 bases and the V segment lost 5 bases, leaving 3 bases of the junction unmatched. CDR3 sequence reads: CATSGGQGYTGELFF. The CDR3 nucleotides read TGTGCCACCAGTGGCGGACAGGGGTACACCGGGGAGCTGTTTTTT.

The chain combines TRBV6-1 with TRBJ1-2; D gene unclear. This CDR3 has 9 amino acids. CDR1 is MNHNS, CDR2 SASEGT, per germline. Trimming removed 9 bases at V and 4 bases at J, with 3 bases between. The CDR3 reads CASLYGYTF. The CDR3 nucleotides read TGTGCCAGTCTCTATGGCTACACCTTC.

This clonotype was detected many times. The chain joins TRBV13 to TRBJ2-7, with D possibly TRBD2 on 5 matching bases. Trimming took off 5 bases at V and 2 bases at J, with 13 bases between the two ends. CDR3 length equals 14 residues. In germline, CDR1 is PRHDT, CDR2 FYEKMQ (reference sequence). The CDR3 reads CASSLTTGTYEQYF. DNA of the CDR3: TGTGCCAGCAGCCTCACGACGGGAACCTACGAGCAGTACTTC.

This clonotype appeared many times. The rearrangement links TRBV11-2 to TRBJ2-1; 9 bases align to TRBD2. CDR1 and CDR2 (germline): SGHAT, FQNNGV. The CDR3 contains 16 residues. The V segment lost 4 bases and the J segment 10 bases; nucleotides outside the gene matches: 14. The CDR3 protein is CASSSRGAGGINEQFF. The CDR3 nucleotides are TGTGCCAGCAGCTCCAGGGGAGCGGGGGGTATTAACGAGCAGTTCTTC.

This clonotype was detected only a few times. This chain links TRBV12-3 or TRBV12-4 with TRBJ1-1, with D unclear. The V and J ends lost 5 bases and 8 bases respectively, with 12 bases between them. The CDR3 is made up of 12 amino acids. CDR3 coding DNA: TGTGCCAGCAGTACCCGGACGTTCGAAGCTTTCTTT. Translation gives CASSTRTFEAFF.

This chain connects TRBV5-4 to TRBJ2-1, with D possibly matching TRBD2 (6 bases). Trimming removed 6 bases from V and 0 bases from J, with 10 bases in between. The germline CDR1 and CDR2 sequences are SGHNT and YYREEE (reference sequence). The CDR3 has 14 amino acids. The CDR3 protein is CASTRGTSYNEQFF. In DNA form, the CDR3 reads TGTGCCAGCACCCGCGGGACCTCCTACAATGAGCAGTTCTTC.

The chain joins TRBV4-1 to TRBJ2-3, with TRBD2 matching 13 bases. The CDR3 extends over 20 amino acids. After removal of 4 bases from V and 3 bases from J, the junction contained 16 bases not matched to a gene. In germline, CDR1 is MGHRA, CDR2 YSYEKL. CDR3 loop: CASSLYTSGGARDGTDTQYF. CDR3 DNA sequence: TGCGCCAGCAGCCTCTATACTAGCGGGGGGGCCAGGGACGGGACAGATACGCAGTATTTT.

This clonotype was seen ten or more times. The rearrangement links TRBV6-2 or TRBV6-3 to TRBJ2-7; 8 bases fit TRBD1. The J segment lost 2 bases and the V segment lost 2 bases, leaving 5 bases of the junction unmatched. The CDR3 is 15 amino acids. CDR1 and CDR2 (germline): MNHEY, SVGEGT. The CDR3 sequence: CASSYTGQGAYEQYF. CDR3 sequence (DNA): TGTGCCAGCAGTTACACCGGACAGGGAGCCTACGAGCAGTACTTC.

In this sample, this clonotype turned up many times. The V gene is TRBV10-3, the J gene TRBJ1-2, with D possibly matching TRBD1 (6 bases). V was clipped by 4 bases and J by 8 bases, with 14 bases between them. CDR1 and CDR2 (germline): ENHRY, SYGVKD. CDR3 length: 13 amino acids. CDR3 region: CAISVAGEEGYTF. Here the CDR3 DNA reads TGTGCCATCAGTGTCGCAGGGGAAGAGGGCTACACCTTC.

This clonotype was recorded at least ten times. J is TRBJ1-6 and V is TRBV6-2 or TRBV6-3; TRBD1 matches 7 bases. The ends lost 5 bases at V and 9 bases at J; junction bases unmatched: 10. Germline loops: CDR1 MNHEY, CDR2 SVGEGT. The CDR3 is 15 residues long. CDR3 nucleotide sequence: TGTGCCAGCAGTCCGACAGGGCAGGTGACTTCACCCCTCCACTTT. Its protein is CASSPTGQVTSPLHF.

This clonotype has ten or more counts. The genes are TRBV20-1 and TRBJ1-1; 7 bases map to TRBD1. The CDR3 length is 13 residues. Germline V gene lookup returns CDR1 DFQATT and CDR2 SNEGSKA (reference sequence). V lost 5 bases and J lost 9; bases outside the gene matches: 12. CDR3 in amino acids: CSAPQGGRDKAFF. In DNA form, the CDR3 reads TGCAGTGCTCCCCAGGGGGGGCGAGATAAAGCTTTCTTT.

The chain joins TRBV4-1 to TRBJ1-1; 7 bases align to TRBD1. CDR1 is MGHRA, CDR2 YSYEKL, per germline. Trimming cost V 1 base and J 4 bases; bases outside gene matches: 3. The CDR3 length is 14 residues. CDR3 amino acids: CASSQGQGFTEAFF. The CDR3 DNA sequence: TGCGCCAGCAGCCAAGGACAGGGTTTCACTGAAGCTTTCTTT.

The sample holds a few counts of this clonotype. The rearrangement joins TRBV20-1 to TRBJ2-1; 7 bases fit TRBD1. The germline gives CDR1 DFQATT, CDR2 SNEGSKA (reference sequence). Germline trimming cut 5 bases from V and 12 bases from J; bases unmatched to any gene: 13. The CDR3 spans 13 residues. The CDR3, as DNA: TGCAGTGCTTTTTATAACCCCGAGGGGGCGCAGTTCTTC. The encoded protein is CSAFYNPEGAQFF.

The chain employs TRBV5-1 and TRBJ2-3, with 8 nucleotides matching TRBD2. The length of the CDR3 is 15 residues. The J segment lost 3 bases and the V segment lost 4 bases, leaving 7 bases of the junction unmatched. Germline V lookup: CDR1 SGHRS, CDR2 YFSETQ. CDR3 DNA: TGCGCCAGCAGCCCCGGGAGGGGTGGGACAGATACGCAGTATTTT. Its protein product is CASSPGRGGTDTQYF.

Only a few counts were recorded for this clonotype. The V gene is TRBV6-2 or TRBV6-3, the J gene TRBJ2-3; no definite D call. The CDR3 is 16 residues long. Germline CDR1 reads MNHEY; CDR2 reads SVGEGT. Trimming took off 0 bases at V and 2 bases at J, with 12 bases between the two ends. The CDR3: CASSYSTLISTDTQYF. Here the CDR3 DNA reads TGTGCCAGCAGTTACTCGACACTGATCTCCACAGATACGCAGTATTTT.

This clonotype was detected ten times or more. V is TRBV20-1 and J is TRBJ1-4; D uncertain. V was clipped by 1 base and J by 6 bases, with 12 bases between them. Looked up from germline, CDR1 is DFQATT and CDR2 is SNEGSKA (reference sequence). The CDR3 covers 14 residues. CDR3 amino acids: CSARVKGAYEKLFF. CDR3 coding DNA: TGCAGTGCTAGAGTGAAAGGCGCCTATGAAAAACTGTTTTTT.